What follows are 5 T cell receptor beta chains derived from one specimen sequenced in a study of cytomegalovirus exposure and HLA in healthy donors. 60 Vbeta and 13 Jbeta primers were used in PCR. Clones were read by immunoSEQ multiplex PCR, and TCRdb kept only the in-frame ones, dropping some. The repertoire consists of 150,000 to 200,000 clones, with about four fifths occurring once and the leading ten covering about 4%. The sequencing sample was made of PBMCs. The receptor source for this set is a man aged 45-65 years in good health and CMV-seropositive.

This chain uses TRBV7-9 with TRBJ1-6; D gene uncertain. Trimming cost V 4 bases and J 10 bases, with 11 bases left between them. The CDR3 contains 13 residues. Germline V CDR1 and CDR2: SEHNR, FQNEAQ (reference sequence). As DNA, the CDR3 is TGTGCCAGCAGCTCCCTTGACTCATCACCCCTCCACTTT. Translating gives CASSSLDSSPLHF.

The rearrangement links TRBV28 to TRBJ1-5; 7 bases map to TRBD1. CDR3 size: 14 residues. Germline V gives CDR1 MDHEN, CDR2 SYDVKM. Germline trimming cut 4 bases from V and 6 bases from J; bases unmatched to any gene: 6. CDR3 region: CASSSRQGIQPQHF. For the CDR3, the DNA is TGTGCCAGCAGTTCCCGACAGGGCATTCAGCCCCAGCATTTT.

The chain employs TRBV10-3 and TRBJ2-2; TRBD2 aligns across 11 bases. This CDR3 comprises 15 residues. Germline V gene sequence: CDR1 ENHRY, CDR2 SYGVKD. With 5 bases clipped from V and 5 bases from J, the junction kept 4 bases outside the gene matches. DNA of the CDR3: TGTGCCATCAGTCTAGCGGGAGGCGGTACCGGGGAGCTGTTTTTT. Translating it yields CAISLAGGGTGELFF.

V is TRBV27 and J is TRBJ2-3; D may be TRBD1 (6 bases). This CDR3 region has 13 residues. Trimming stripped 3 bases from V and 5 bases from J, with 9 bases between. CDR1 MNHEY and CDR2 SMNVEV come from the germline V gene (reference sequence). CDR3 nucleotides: TGTGCCAGCAGTTTCCAGGGGATAGATACGCAGTATTTT. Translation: CASSFQGIDTQYF.

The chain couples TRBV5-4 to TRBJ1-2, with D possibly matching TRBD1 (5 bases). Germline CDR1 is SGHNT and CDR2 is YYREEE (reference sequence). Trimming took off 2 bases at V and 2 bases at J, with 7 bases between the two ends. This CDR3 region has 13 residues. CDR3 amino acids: CASSFTGNYGYTF. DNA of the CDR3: TGTGCCAGCAGCTTTACAGGAAACTATGGCTACACCTTC.